Shown below are 5 T cell receptor beta chains from a single sample sequenced in a study of T cells after yellow fever vaccination. A single record per CDR3 protein comes from TCRdb applying MiXCR to the 5' RACE reads. Here the sample spans 400,000 to 450,000 distinct CDR3 sequences, roughly 20% being singletons. This sample comprised PBMCs, obtained before the yellow fever booster vaccination. These receptors all come from a man between 18 and 35 years old who received the YFV17D yellow fever vaccine.

This clonotype was found many times. This sequence joins TRBV5-1 and TRBJ1-1; 10 positions agree with TRBD1. The germline V gene encodes CDR1 SGHRS and CDR2 YFSETQ. The CDR3 runs 14 residues. V was clipped by 4 bases and J by 4 bases; unmatched bases: 4. CDR3 in amino acids: CASSGTGVGTEAFF. The CDR3 DNA reads as TGCGCCAGCAGCGGGACAGGGGTGGGCACTGAAGCTTTCTTT.

This clonotype has more than one count but fewer than ten. The chain uses TRBV13 and TRBJ2-5, with a weak D call TRBD1 (6 bases). V gave up 5 bases and J gave up 5 bases, with 21 bases separating them. Germline V gives CDR1 PRHDT, CDR2 FYEKMQ (reference sequence). The CDR3 loop spans 16 amino acids. The CDR3 protein is CASSGGKGETPETQYF. CDR3 in DNA: TGTGCCAGCAGCGGGGGCAAGGGGGAGACTCCGGAGACCCAGTACTTC.

The V and J genes are TRBV29-1 and TRBJ2-2, with a weak D call TRBD2 (6 bases). The CDR3 runs to 15 residues. CDR1 and CDR2 (germline): SQVTM, ANQGSEA. V lost 4 bases, J lost 0 bases, and 12 bases lay in between. CDR3 in amino acids: CSVVSSGTNTGELFF. The CDR3 DNA is TGCAGCGTTGTTAGTAGCGGAACGAACACCGGGGAGCTGTTTTTT.

This clonotype has only a few counts. Possible read error: a much larger clone is one base away. This chain connects TRBV9 to TRBJ2-7, with 13 bases identical to TRBD2. The germline V gene has CDR1 SGDLS and CDR2 YYNGEE. The CDR3 is 14 residues long. Trimming at V came to 4 bases and at J to 6 bases, leaving 4 bases not matched to a gene. Written as DNA, the CDR3 is TGTGCCAGCAGCCCGGGACTAGCGGGGAGCGAGCAGTACTTC. Protein product: CASSPGLAGSEQYF. The full variable domain, in which reference TRBV9 and TRBJ2-7 provide the parts outside the CDR3, is DSGVTQTPKHLITATGQRVTLRCSPRSGDLSVYWYQQSLDQGLQFLIQYYNGEERAKGNILERFSAQQFPDLHSELNLSSLELGDSALYFCASSPGLAGSEQYFGPGTRLTVT.

Written as DNA, the CDR3 is TGTGCCAGCAGCTTAGCGGGACAGGGGTTTGGCTACACCTTC. The encoded protein is CASSLAGQGFGYTF. The V gene is TRBV7-2, the J gene TRBJ1-2; 10 bases match TRBD1. Germline lookup yields CDR1 SGHTA and CDR2 FQGNSA. With V trimmed by 0 bases and J by 7 bases, 2 bases remained unmatched. The CDR3 extends over 14 amino acids. The variable domain in full, with the rest retrieved from reference TRBV7-2 and TRBJ1-2, is GAGVSQSPSNKVTEKGKDVELRCDPISGHTALYWYRQSLGQGLEFLIYFQGNSAPDKSGLPSDRFSAERTGGSVSTLTIQRTQQEDSAVYLCASSLAGQGFGYTFGSGTRLTVV.